These 17 T cell receptor beta chains came from one sample sequenced in a study of Ad26.COV2.S vaccination and SARS-CoV-2 variants. TCRdb keeps only in-frame clones here, not all; method: immunoSEQ multiplex PCR. This table holds more than 120,000 clones, 70% to 90% found once. The specimen was peripheral blood, collected after recovery from COVID-19. These receptors were obtained from a human donor who had recovered from COVID-19.

The V and J genes are TRBV6-5 and TRBJ2-7; TRBD1 agrees at 11 bases. The CDR3 totals 15 residues. V trimming: 6 bases; J trimming: 3 bases; junction bases outside the gene matches: 7. Germline CDR1 MNHEY, CDR2 SVGAGI. CDR3 sequence: CASSYGGTGGYEQYF. CDR3 sequence (DNA): TGTGCCAGCAGCTACGGGGGGACAGGGGGCTACGAGCAGTACTTC.

Concerning this clone: Other DNA sequences in this specimen translate into the identical CDR3. The genes are TRBV28 and TRBJ1-1, with a tentative D call TRBD1 (5 bases). The germline CDR1 and CDR2 sequences are MDHEN and SYDVKM. V was pared by 5 bases and J by 1 base, with 11 bases between. The CDR3 consists of 14 residues. The chain's CDR3 is CASSHGQGNTEAFF. CDR3 nucleotides: TGTGCCAGCAGTCACGGACAAGGGAACACTGAAGCTTTCTTT.

The chain is built from TRBV28 and TRBJ1-5; D uncertain. The germline V gene has CDR1 MDHEN and CDR2 SYDVKM. The V end was cut by 5 bases, the J end by 11 bases, with 13 bases between. This CDR3 is built from 12 residues. For the CDR3, the DNA is TGTGCCAGCAGTACTATTACGGGAACCCAGCATTTT. Translating gives CASSTITGTQHF.

This clone was observed a single time. J is TRBJ2-2 and V is TRBV2; a possible D gene is TRBD2 (7 bases). The CDR3 runs to 17 residues. Germline V gene data show CDR1 as SNHLY and CDR2 as FYNNEI. V was pared by 8 bases and J by 2 bases, with 21 bases between. The CDR3 DNA follows: TGTGCCAGCCTGACTCTGCGGGGGCGAAAAAACACCGGGGAGCTGTTTTTT. Protein: CASLTLRGRKNTGELFF.

This clone came up once. The J gene is TRBJ2-1, the V gene TRBV7-6, with TRBD1 matching 7 bases. From germline, CDR1 is SGHVS and CDR2 FNYEAQ. J was trimmed by 5 bases and V by 5 bases; bases with no gene match: 6. The CDR3 length is 14 residues. The CDR3 nucleotides read TGTGCCAGCAGCATTCGACAGGGAAACAATGAGCAGTTCTTC. It translates to CASSIRQGNNEQFF.

V is TRBV7-9 and J is TRBJ2-7, with D tentatively TRBD2 (5 bases). V was pared by 1 base and J by 6 bases, with 7 bases between. CDR3 size: 12 residues. Germline CDR1 SEHNR, CDR2 FQNEAQ (reference sequence). CDR3 sequence (DNA): TGTGCCAGCAGCTTAGATGCGGGCGAGCAGTACTTC. Protein sequence: CASSLDAGEQYF.

The chain employs TRBV19 and TRBJ1-1; D remains unclear. CDR3 size: 13 residues. CDR1 and CDR2 (germline): LNHDA, SQIVND (reference sequence). V lost 3 bases and J 1 base, leaving 6 bases between the germline ends. DNA for the CDR3: TGTGCCAGTAGTATCTCAGGGAACACTGAAGCTTTCTTT. Encoded protein: CASSISGNTEAFF.

V is TRBV2 and J is TRBJ1-4, with D possibly TRBD1 on 5 matching bases. Per germline, CDR1 SNHLY and CDR2 FYNNEI. This CDR3 is built from 14 residues. V was cut by 2 bases and J by 3 bases, with 7 bases left in between. In DNA, the CDR3 is TGTGCCAGCAGTGAAACGGGGGCTAATGAAAAACTGTTTTTT. Translation gives CASSETGANEKLFF.

V is TRBV4-3 and J is TRBJ2-5, with D perhaps TRBD2 (5 bases). The CDR3 is 16 amino acids. Germline CDR1 LGHNA, CDR2 YSLEER. V lost 1 base and J lost 5, with 17 bases in between. The CDR3 is CASSQGVSRDSETQYF. CDR3 sequence (DNA): TGCGCCAGCAGCCAAGGTGTTTCGAGGGATTCCGAGACCCAGTACTTC.

The chain joins TRBV28 to TRBJ1-5; 7 bases fit TRBD1. The ends lost 6 bases at V and 6 bases at J; junction bases unmatched: 5. CDR3 size: 13 residues. Germline-derived CDR1 and CDR2 are MDHEN and SYDVKM. CDR3 sequence (DNA): TGTGCCAGCAGGGAGGGACAGATTCAGCCCCAGCATTTT. Translation: CASREGQIQPQHF.

The rearrangement joins TRBV2 to TRBJ1-3, with unresolved D. V lost 3 bases, J lost 4 bases, and 10 bases lay in between. The germline gives CDR1 SNHLY, CDR2 FYNNEI. This CDR3 comprises 14 residues. The CDR3 DNA reads TGTGCCAGCAGTGAGGAAGGGTTCGGAAACACCATATATTTT. This sequence encodes CASSEEGFGNTIYF.

The genes are TRBV19 and TRBJ2-1, with a tentative D call TRBD1 (6 bases). Trimming cost V 5 bases and J 9 bases, with 17 bases left between them. There are 14 residues in the CDR3. CDR1 LNHDA and CDR2 SQIVND come from the germline V gene (reference sequence). In nucleotides, the CDR3 is TGTGCCAGTAGTGCCCCGGGCAGGGGCGCTGAGCAGTTCTTC. Amino acid sequence: CASSAPGRGAEQFF.

This chain uses TRBV28 with TRBJ1-5; TRBD1 is a possible D gene (5 bases). Trimming left V 7 bases short and J 3 bases short, with 13 bases between. The germline V gene encodes CDR1 MDHEN and CDR2 SYDVKM. The CDR3 sequence is 14 residues long. CDR3 nucleotide sequence: TGTGCCAGCATCGCCCACAGGTTCAATCAGCCCCAGCATTTT. It codes for CASIAHRFNQPQHF.

The chain employs TRBV30 and TRBJ1-2, with D perhaps TRBD1 (5 bases). The V gene's germline CDR1 is GTSNPN and CDR2 SVGIG (reference sequence). CDR3 length: 14 amino acids. The V gene lost 4 bases and the J gene lost 7 bases, with 19 bases spanning the gap. The CDR3 region is CAWMSKGKYSGYTF. CDR3 nucleotides: TGTGCCTGGATGTCGAAGGGGAAATATTCTGGCTACACCTTC.

The V and J genes are TRBV20-1 and TRBJ2-7; D gene ambiguous. Trimming took off 5 bases at V and 6 bases at J, with 11 bases between the two ends. This CDR3 comprises 11 residues. Germline V lookup: CDR1 DFQATT, CDR2 SNEGSKA (reference sequence). The CDR3 DNA is TGCAGTGCTCTTCAGCGACTCGAGCAGTACTTC. Translation gives CSALQRLEQYF.

The chain employs TRBV13 and TRBJ2-1, with TRBD2 matching over 14 bases. The CDR3 covers 17 residues. Germline V gene sequence: CDR1 PRHDT, CDR2 FYEKMQ (reference sequence). With 5 bases clipped from V and 5 bases from J, the junction kept 8 bases outside the gene matches. CDR3 in amino acids: CASSLPRLAGGHNEQFF. The CDR3 DNA is TGTGCCAGCAGCCTTCCCCGACTAGCGGGGGGGCACAATGAGCAGTTCTTC.

The chain carries TRBV29-1 and TRBJ1-1, with 7 positions matching TRBD1. CDR1 is SQVTM and CDR2 is ANQGSEA in the germline V gene. V shed 4 bases and J 4 bases; nucleotides not matched to a gene: 12. The CDR3 is 15 residues long. The CDR3 loop reads CSVVLAGGTITEAFF. CDR3 nucleotide sequence: TGCAGCGTTGTGTTGGCAGGGGGTACGATCACTGAAGCTTTCTTT.